The following is a T cell receptor (beta chain) sequence with its context. What it binds is not known. V lost 2 bases to trimming and J lost 9 bases; unmatched junction nucleotides: 9. The CDR3 totals 17 residues. Looked up from germline, CDR1 is MNHEY and CDR2 is SMNVEV (reference sequence). The data stem from a study of T cells in Graves' hyperthyroidism and ophthalmopathy. Findings of the study overall: Blood also carried most thyroid clonotypes expanded above 0.001. Classification by a 13 V-J model distinguished ophthalmopathy from stable hyperthyroidism.

Diagnosis relied on clinical symptoms, serum thyroxine and TRAb, thyroid ultrasound and orbital computed tomography. Amplification targeted TCR beta CDR3 regions from RNA transcripts. First-round RT-PCR with HTBI primers amplified the TCR CDR3 region. TCRdb recomputed calls from the multiplex PCR reads with MiXCR, one row per CDR3 protein. The table has fewer than 450,000 distinct CDR3 sequences, over 12% seen once; the top ten hold roughly a fifth. The rearrangement uses TRBV27 and TRBJ2-2; 13 bases fit TRBD2. Sequenced: blood. This clonotype originated in a woman aged 60-70 years with Graves' ophthalmopathy. The CDR3 here is CASSLLIGTSGTRELFF. The CDR3 nucleotides read TGTGCCAGCAGTTTACTCATCGGGACTAGCGGGACTCGGGAGCTGTTTTTT.